These 25 T cell receptor beta chains were all obtained from the same sample, sequenced in a study of T cell repertoires in cytomegalovirus infection. TCRdb independently ran MiXCR on the reads; one entry per CDR3 protein. Of roughly 150,000 distinct CDR3 sequences in the sample, less than 25% were seen once. Sequencing was performed on PBMCs. The receptors originated from a human donor in good health (CMV status not recorded). Some clones in this sample may be carry-over from other donors' samples.

The chain combines TRBV15 with TRBJ2-3, with 7 bases matching TRBD1. V was clipped by 8 bases and J by 1 base; unmatched bases: 3. There are 13 residues in the CDR3. CDR1 is LNHNV and CDR2 is YYDKDF in the germline V gene (reference sequence). This chain's CDR3 is CATGTARTDTQYF. CDR3 sequence (DNA): TGTGCCACCGGGACAGCCCGCACAGATACGCAGTATTTT. The variable domain in full, with the rest retrieved from reference TRBV15 and TRBJ2-3, is DAMVIQNPRYQVTQFGKPVTLSCSQTLNHNVMYWYQQKSSQAPKLLFHYYDKDFNNEADTPDNFQSRRPNTSFCFLDIRSPGLGDTAMYLCATGTARTDTQYFGPGTRLTVL.

V gene TRBV27 combines with J gene TRBJ2-1, with TRBD1 matching over 11 bases. V gave up 4 bases and J gave up 7 bases; unmatched junction bases: 6. The germline gives CDR1 MNHEY, CDR2 SMNVEV (reference sequence). The CDR3 is made up of 15 amino acids. CDR3 nucleotides: TGTGCCAGCAGTTCTAGGGACAGGGGGGAGAATGAGCAGTTCTTC. Its translation: CASSSRDRGENEQFF.

In its sample, this clonotype was seen many times. The gene calls are TRBV5-6 and TRBJ2-5; D assignment may be TRBD1 or TRBD2 (5 bases each). The V gene's germline CDR1 is SGHDT and CDR2 YYEEEE. The V end lost 0 bases, the J end lost 5 bases, and 11 bases lay between the germline ends. The CDR3 has 14 amino acids. CDR3 residues: CASSLGGMMETQYF. The CDR3 coding sequence is TGTGCCAGCAGCTTGGGGGGGATGATGGAGACCCAGTACTTC.

The gene calls are TRBV30 and TRBJ2-3, with unresolved D. CDR3 size: 10 residues. In germline, CDR1 is GTSNPN, CDR2 SVGIG (reference sequence). CDR3 DNA sequence: TGTGCGACTGGACCACGAACGCAGTATTTT. Protein sequence: CATGPRTQYF.

This clonotype appeared many times. J is TRBJ2-3 and V is TRBV7-2; 13 nucleotides line up with TRBD2. Germline CDR1 is SGHTA and CDR2 is FQGNSA. The J segment lost 2 bases and the V segment lost 6 bases, leaving 14 bases of the junction unmatched. The CDR3 is 19 amino acids. The CDR3 sequence is CASSLVFGTSGAATDTQYF. The CDR3, as DNA: TGTGCCAGCAGTCTTGTTTTCGGGACTAGCGGGGCGGCCACAGATACGCAGTATTTT.

This chain joins TRBV6-6 and TRBJ1-5; 7 nucleotides align to TRBD1. Germline CDR1 MNHNY, CDR2 SVGAGI (reference sequence). With 2 bases clipped from V and 2 bases from J, the junction kept 3 bases outside the gene matches. This CDR3 has 15 amino acids. CDR3 amino acids: CASSYRDSRNQPQHF. Written as DNA, the CDR3 is TGTGCCAGCAGTTACCGGGACAGCCGCAATCAGCCCCAGCATTTT.

In its sample, this clonotype was seen a few times. This chain uses TRBV28 with TRBJ2-2; weak D call: TRBD1 (5 bases). The CDR3 extends over 15 amino acids. CDR1 is MDHEN, CDR2 SYDVKM, per germline. V gave up 7 bases and J gave up 1 base, with 13 bases separating them. The CDR3 coding sequence is TGTGCCAGCACCCTAGACAGTCGGAACACCGGGGAGCTGTTTTTT. It encodes CASTLDSRNTGELFF.

The rearrangement joins TRBV28 to TRBJ2-7; the match to TRBD1 covers 12 bases. The CDR3 contains 15 residues. Germline V gives CDR1 MDHEN, CDR2 SYDVKM. V was clipped by 6 bases and J by 2 bases; unmatched bases: 5. This chain's CDR3 is CASRSGTGGAYEQYF. The CDR3 DNA reads as TGTGCCAGCAGATCCGGGACAGGGGGCGCCTACGAGCAGTACTTC.

The V call is TRBV6-1, the J call TRBJ2-1; D gene unclear. V lost 8 bases and J lost 4, with 12 bases in between. In germline, CDR1 is MNHNS, CDR2 SASEGT. The CDR3 sequence is 13 residues long. The CDR3 sequence: CASQGQAYNEQFF. For the CDR3, the DNA is TGTGCCAGCCAAGGGCAGGCTTACAATGAGCAGTTCTTC.

The CDR3 DNA reads as TGCGCCAGCAGCTTGGAGGCGGGGAACTATGGCTACACCTTC. Translated, it gives CASSLEAGNYGYTF. The J gene is TRBJ1-2, the V gene TRBV5-1; D not certain. CDR3 size: 14 residues. The V gene's germline CDR1 is SGHRS and CDR2 YFSETQ. V gave up 0 bases and J gave up 2 bases, with 8 bases separating them.

This clonotype was seen a few times. This chain uses TRBV25-1 with TRBJ2-6; D call uncertain. This CDR3 comprises 15 residues. Looked up from germline, CDR1 is MGHDK and CDR2 is SYGVNS. Between the trimmed V and J ends, which lost 1 base and 0 bases, there was a span of 4 bases. The CDR3 is CASSEWDSGANVLTF. The CDR3 DNA is TGTGCCAGCAGTGAATGGGACTCTGGGGCCAACGTCCTGACTTTC.

This clonotype has only a few counts. The chain has TRBV20-1 and TRBJ2-2; tentative D call: TRBD2 (5 bases). CDR3 length: 14 amino acids. Between the trimmed V and J ends, which lost 1 base and 5 bases, there was a span of 11 bases. Germline values: CDR1 DFQATT, CDR2 SNEGSKA (reference sequence). The CDR3 sequence is CSARGGKRTGELFF. The CDR3 DNA reads as TGCAGTGCTAGAGGAGGGAAGAGAACCGGGGAGCTGTTTTTT.

J is TRBJ2-1 and V is TRBV24-1, with a weak D call TRBD2 (5 bases). Trimming removed 6 bases at V and 0 bases at J, with 11 bases between. The CDR3 is made up of 15 amino acids. Germline loops: CDR1 KGHDR, CDR2 SFDVKD. CDR3 nucleotide sequence: TGTGCCACCAGTTCTTGGGAGTCCTCCTACAATGAGCAGTTCTTC. Residues: CATSSWESSYNEQFF.

J is TRBJ1-5 and V is TRBV12-3 or TRBV12-4; D not resolved. V dropped 4 bases and J dropped 3 bases, with 7 bases sitting between them. The CDR3 covers 13 residues. CDR3 DNA: TGTGCCAGCAGTTATGGGGTCAATCAGCCCCAGCATTTT. Encoded protein: CASSYGVNQPQHF.

The sample holds a few counts of this clonotype. The rearrangement uses TRBV9 and TRBJ2-7; D is perhaps TRBD1 (6 bases). Per germline, CDR1 SGDLS and CDR2 YYNGEE. The ends were cut back, 3 bases at V and 0 bases at J, with 13 bases in the middle. The CDR3 runs 15 residues. The CDR3 coding sequence is TGTGCCAGCAGCGCCGAAGGACAGAGCTCCTACGAGCAGTACTTC. This translates into CASSAEGQSSYEQYF.

The J gene is TRBJ1-6, the V gene TRBV9; D gene unclear. CDR3 length equals 12 residues. Germline values: CDR1 SGDLS, CDR2 YYNGEE. Trimming stripped 0 bases from V and 10 bases from J, with 5 bases between. The CDR3 DNA is TGTGCCAGCAGCGTAGGAGGATCACCCCTCCACTTT. The encoded protein is CASSVGGSPLHF.

This clonotype was found many times. The chain joins TRBV6-2 or TRBV6-3 to TRBJ2-5, with TRBD2 matching 12 bases. Losses at the gene ends were 5 bases for V and 5 bases for J; bases not matched to a gene: 6. Germline V gene lookup returns CDR1 MNHEY and CDR2 SVGEGT. The CDR3 extends over 15 amino acids. The chain's CDR3 is CASSRTSGKRETQYF. The CDR3 nucleotides read TGTGCCAGCAGTCGGACTAGCGGGAAGAGGGAGACCCAGTACTTC.

This clonotype was counted ten times or more. J is TRBJ1-6 and V is TRBV7-8; unclear D gene. V lost 3 bases and J lost 0, with 6 bases in between. The CDR3 spans 15 residues. The germline V gene has CDR1 SGHVS and CDR2 FQNEAQ. CDR3 sequence reads: CASSLSSSYNSPLHF. The CDR3, as DNA: TGTGCCAGCAGCTTGAGCAGCTCCTATAATTCACCCCTCCACTTT.

The chain employs TRBV7-2 and TRBJ2-7, with 9 bases fitting TRBD2. J was trimmed by 5 bases and V by 5 bases; bases with no gene match: 7. Germline V gives CDR1 SGHTA, CDR2 FQGNSA. CDR3 length: 14 residues. CDR3 bases: TGTGCCAGCAGCAATATAGCGGGAGATCACGAGCAGTACTTC. It codes for CASSNIAGDHEQYF.

A few counts support this clonotype. The germline gene is not matched at one end of the junction; a read error may be the cause. The chain recombines TRBV5-3 with TRBJ2-3; 12 bases align to TRBD2. Being an ORF, TRBV5-3 has a function that is uncertain. CDR3 length: 16 amino acids. The CDR3 protein is CASSLASTSGGDTQYF. CDR3 bases: TGTGCCAGCAGCTTGGCCTCGACTAGCGGGGGAGATACGCAGTATTTT.

V usage is TRBV10-3 and J usage is TRBJ2-3, with 7 bases that match TRBD2. The germline CDR1 and CDR2 sequences are ENHRY and SYGVKD. The CDR3 runs to 13 residues. Trimming at V came to 6 bases and at J to 3 bases, leaving 3 bases not matched to a gene. The CDR3 DNA sequence: TGTGCCATCAGAGGGACTACAACAGATACGCAGTATTTT. Translating gives CAIRGTTTDTQYF.

This clonotype was seen ten or more times. This sequence joins TRBV7-2 and TRBJ1-5; D may be TRBD1 (6 bases). Germline loops: CDR1 SGHTA, CDR2 FQGNSA. Trimming removed 3 bases at V and 4 bases at J, with 16 bases between. The CDR3 runs 16 residues. Written as DNA, the CDR3 is TGTGCCAGCAGCTTTTCCTCCGGGACACTGAATCAGCCCCAGCATTTT. Translation: CASSFSSGTLNQPQHF.

The chain joins TRBV29-1 to TRBJ2-1, with D possibly TRBD1 on 5 matching bases. V lost 3 bases to trimming and J lost 9 bases, with 18 bases between them. There are 14 residues in the CDR3. CDR1 SQVTM and CDR2 ANQGSEA come from the germline V gene. CDR3 amino acids: CSVDKGRVGTEQFF. CDR3 sequence (DNA): TGCAGCGTTGATAAGGGCAGGGTAGGTACTGAGCAGTTCTTC.

This clonotype has just a few counts. The chain uses TRBV20-1 and TRBJ2-1; tentative D call: TRBD2 (5 bases). This CDR3 has 16 amino acids. Per germline, CDR1 DFQATT and CDR2 SNEGSKA (reference sequence). Trimming left V 0 bases short and J 4 bases short, with 16 bases between. As DNA, the CDR3 is TGCAGTGCTAGAGATGGAGGAGTCGGCGAGTACAATGAGCAGTTCTTC. Protein sequence: CSARDGGVGEYNEQFF.

This clonotype has a count of ten or more. The chain links TRBV7-8 to TRBJ1-2; D gene uncertain. The V gene lost 1 base and the J gene lost 2 bases, with 8 bases spanning the gap. The germline CDR1 and CDR2 sequences are SGHVS and FQNEAQ. There are 14 residues in the CDR3. The DNA of the CDR3 is TGTGCCAGCAGCTTAGGGCATATAAACTATGGCTACACCTTC. Protein product: CASSLGHINYGYTF. Variable domain in full (rest from reference TRBV7-8 and TRBJ1-2): GAGVSQSPRYKVAKRGQDVALRCDPISGHVSLFWYQQALGQGPEFLTYFQNEAQLDKSGLPSDRFFAERPEGSVSTLKIQRTQQEDSAVYLCASSLGHINYGYTFGSGTRLTVV.